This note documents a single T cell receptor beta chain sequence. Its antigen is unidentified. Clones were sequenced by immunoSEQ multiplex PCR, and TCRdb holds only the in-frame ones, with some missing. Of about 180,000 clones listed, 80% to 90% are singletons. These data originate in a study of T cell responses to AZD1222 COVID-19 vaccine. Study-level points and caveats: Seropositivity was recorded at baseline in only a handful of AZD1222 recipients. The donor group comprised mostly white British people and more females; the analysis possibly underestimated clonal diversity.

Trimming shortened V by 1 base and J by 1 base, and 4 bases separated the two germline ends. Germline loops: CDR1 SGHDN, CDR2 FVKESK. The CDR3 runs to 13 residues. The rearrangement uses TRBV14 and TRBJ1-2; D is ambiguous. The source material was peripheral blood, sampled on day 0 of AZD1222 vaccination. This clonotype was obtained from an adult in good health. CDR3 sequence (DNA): TGTGCCAGCAGCCAAGCCAGTAACTATGGCTACACCTTC. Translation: CASSQASNYGYTF.